Many counts were recorded for the clone carrying this T cell receptor (beta chain). What it binds is unknown. This sample is part of a study of blood T cells in healthy people across ages. The study, taken as a whole, reports: The CMV status of each donor remained undetermined, and this could have confounded shifts in expanded clonotypes. Observed TCR beta diversity per million T cells went down as age went up. This fall followed a roughly linear course with age.

This CDR3 is 12 amino acids long. With 2 bases removed from V and 7 bases from J, the gap between germline ends came to 8 bases. Germline CDR1 is SGHDT and CDR2 is YYEEEE. Together with a sample-barcoded 5' primer, a J-beta primer mix was included in a second PCR lasting about 6 to 11 cycles. A template-switch adaptor that had 12 random nucleotides put a tag on each cDNA molecule. MiXCR, applied by TCRdb to the 5' RACE reads, yields one record per CDR3 protein. The data show roughly 1,800,000 distinct CDR3 sequences, roughly 50% seen once. This chain links TRBV5-6 with TRBJ2-3; either TRBD1 or TRBD2 may fit D (6 bases each). Specimen: blood. The sequence was obtained from a woman aged 40 to 50 in good health. The CDR3 sequence is CASSLGGNTQYF. The DNA for the CDR3 is TGTGCCAGCAGCTTAGGGGGGAATACGCAGTATTTT.